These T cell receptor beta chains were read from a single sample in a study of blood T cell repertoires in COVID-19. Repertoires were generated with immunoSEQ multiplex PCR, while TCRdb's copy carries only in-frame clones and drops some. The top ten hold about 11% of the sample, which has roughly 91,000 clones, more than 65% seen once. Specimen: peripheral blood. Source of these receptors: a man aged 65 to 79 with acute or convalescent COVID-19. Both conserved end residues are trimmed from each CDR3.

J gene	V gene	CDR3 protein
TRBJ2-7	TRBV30	AWSVRQGYEQY
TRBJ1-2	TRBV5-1	ASSLASGTFYGYT
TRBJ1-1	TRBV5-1	ASSTQGANTEAF
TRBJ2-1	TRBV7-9	ASSDHGRAGANEQF
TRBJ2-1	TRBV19	ASSIEKSSYNEQF
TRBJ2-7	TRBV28	ASSYGTSYEQY
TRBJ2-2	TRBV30	ARDRGGLNTGELF
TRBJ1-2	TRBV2	ASSGQWGYT
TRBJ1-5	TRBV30	AWSGTGAHQPQH
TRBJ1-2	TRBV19	ASSARDFVIGYT
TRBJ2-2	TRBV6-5	ASIIRQDTGELF
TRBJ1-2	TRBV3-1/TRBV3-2	ASSQDKRVRGYT
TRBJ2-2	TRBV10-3	AITRDRGSGELF
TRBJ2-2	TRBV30	AWIRLNTGELF
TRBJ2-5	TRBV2	ASRQLTETQY
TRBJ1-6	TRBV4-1	ASSPIQQGFQSPLH
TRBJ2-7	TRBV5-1	ASSLQGAYEQY
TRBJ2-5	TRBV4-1	ASSQDRRLAGGRGETQY
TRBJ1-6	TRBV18	ASSPWEDSPLH
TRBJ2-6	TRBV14	ASSQEGHLSGANVLT
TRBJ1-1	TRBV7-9	ASSSPGRAEAF